This T cell receptor (beta chain) stems from a study of T cell repertoires in cytomegalovirus infection. Study information: Matching HLA type, along with CMV infection, was indicated by public TCR beta signatures.

Trimming cost V 4 bases and J 1 base; bases outside gene matches: 10. Per the germline V gene, CDR1 is SGHDT and CDR2 is YYEEEE. The CDR3 is 16 amino acids. This clonotype was recorded many times. The target antigen is unknown. MiXCR, applied by TCRdb to the reads, yields one record per CDR3 protein. In the table there are 200,000 to 300,000 distinct CDR3 sequences, approximately 9.2% of which are singletons. Study-wide results and limits: The cumulative frequency of public TCR beta families distinguished individuals who carried CMV together with the relevant HLA. Dominating the ex vivo response were HLA-C-restricted CMV-specific TCR beta clonotypes.

Sequencing input: PBMCs. The chain uses TRBV5-6 and TRBJ2-5, with TRBD1 identical over 7 bases. This TCR was recovered from a human donor in good health (CMV status not recorded). Some clones in this sample may be carry-over from other donors' samples. This chain's CDR3 is CASSRLTGRVQETQYF. CDR3 nucleotide sequence: TGTGCCAGCAGCCGCCTGACAGGGAGAGTCCAAGAGACCCAGTACTTC.